The rows below give T cell receptor beta chains drawn from one sample of a study of circulating tumor DNA in untreated peripheral T-cell lymphoma. Data came from immunoSEQ multiplex PCR; TCRdb stores just in-frame clones and leaves some out. The table records approximately 2,500 clones, roughly 78% of them present only once. The sample consisted of tumor tissue. The receptors originated from a human donor with peripheral T-cell lymphoma. Both conserved end residues are part of each CDR3. The D gene is left open where the match is weak. Expanded clones get a size class; other rows say once, few or many, or leave the size out.

TRBV11-3,TRBD1,.,TRBJ1-4,TGTGCCAGCAGCTTGGGACAGGGGGGAGAATATGAAAAACTGTTTTTT,CASSLGQGGEYEKLFF
TRBV10-1,.,.,TRBJ1-5,TGCGCCAGCAGTGAGTGGGGGACGAATCAGCCCCAGCATTTT,CASSEWGTNQPQHF
TRBV11-3,TRBD1,.,TRBJ1-1,TGTGCCAGCAGCTGGACAGGGGACGACACTGAAGCTTTCTTT,CASSWTGDDTEAFF
TRBV18,TRBD1,once,TRBJ1-5,TGTGCCAGACAGGGGGTTTATCAGCCCCAGCATTTT,CARQGVYQPQHF
TRBV6-8,TRBD2,few,TRBJ2-2,TGTGCCAGCAGGAGGGTTAGCGGGACTAACACCGGGGAGCTGTTTTTT,CASRRVSGTNTGELFF
TRBV15,.,large,TRBJ1-1,TGTGCCACCAGCAGAGATATGGGAATGAACACTGAAGCTTTCTTT,CATSRDMGMNTEAFF
TRBV11-3,TRBD1,once,TRBJ1-2,TGTGCCAGCAGCTTCCGACAGGGGGGAGCGTATGGCTACACCTTC,CASSFRQGGAYGYTF
TRBV7-6,.,.,TRBJ2-2,TGTGCCAGCAGCTTAGTAAAATCTAGACCCAGGGGAAACACCGGGGAGCTGTTTTTT,CASSLVKSRPRGNTGELFF
TRBV19,TRBD1,few,TRBJ2-1,TGTGCCATAAGCCCGGGACAGAGCTTCAATGAGCAGTTCTTC,CAISPGQSFNEQFF
TRBV28,.,.,TRBJ1-1,TGTGCCAGCAGTTTCATTTTCTCATCGAGGAGGAACACTGAAGCTTTCTTT,CASSFIFSSRRNTEAFF
TRBV15,.,few,TRBJ1-2,TGTGCCACCAGCACCAACCCGGAGGCACTCTATGGCTACACTTTC,CATSTNPEALYGYTF
TRBV11-3,.,.,TRBJ2-2,TGTGCCAGCAGCCAAGCTCCGGTGGAAAACACCGGGGAGCTGTTTTTT,CASSQAPVENTGELFF
TRBV6-8,.,.,TRBJ1-4,TGTGCCAGCTCACCAAGCCGGGGCGGTAAGGATGAAAAACTGTTTTTT,CASSPSRGGKDEKLFF
TRBV28,.,.,TRBJ2-1,TGTGCCAGCAGGCCTCGAACCTCCAGCTCCTACAATGAGCAGTTCTTC,CASRPRTSSSYNEQFF
TRBV11-3,.,.,TRBJ2-6,TGTGCCAGCAGCTTGGAATCGGCAGGGGTGGCTCGCGTCCTGACTTTC,CASSLESAGVARVLTF
TRBV6-8,TRBD1,.,TRBJ1-4,TGTGCCAGCAGTTATCGACAGGGCCGTTCTGAAAAACTGTTTTTT,CASSYRQGRSEKLFF
TRBV6-8,TRBD2,few,TRBJ2-3,TGTGCCAGCAGAAAATTCTCGGGGGGGAGCACAGATACGCAGTATTTT,CASRKFSGGSTDTQYF
TRBV11-3,.,.,TRBJ2-1,TGTGCCAGCAGCTTAGGTGGTCACGGATACAATGAGCAGTTCTTC,CASSLGGHGYNEQFF
TRBV28,.,.,TRBJ2-3,TGTGCCAGCATTCAAGGAGGCACAGATACGCAGTATTTT,CASIQGGTDTQYF
TRBV23-1,.,.,TRBJ2-6,TGCGCCAGCAGCCAAGGTGTAGGGACAGGGGCCAACGTCCTGACTTTC,CASSQGVGTGANVLTF
TRBV6-8,.,.,TRBJ2-3,TGTGCCAGCAGTTACTCCCATGTTGGCACAGATACGCAGTATTTT,CASSYSHVGTDTQYF
TRBV28,.,.,TRBJ1-1,TGTGCCAGCAGTTTATTCGACATTTCTGAAGCTTTCTTT,CASSLFDISEAFF
TRBV29-1,.,.,TRBJ1-1,TGCAGCGTTTGGACAGCCATGAACACTGAAGCTTTCTTT,CSVWTAMNTEAFF
TRBV16,.,once,TRBJ1-2,TGTGCCAGCAGCCAATCGCGGGCGGCGGGCTATGGCTACACCTTC,CASSQSRAAGYGYTF
TRBV12-5,.,.,TRBJ2-2,TGTGCTAGTGGTTTGGCGAGGGGATACTTCACCGGGGAGCTGTTTTTT,CASGLARGYFTGELFF